Listed below are T cell receptor beta chains from one sample, sequenced in a study of T cell responses to AZD1222 COVID-19 vaccine. Clones were read by immunoSEQ multiplex PCR, and TCRdb kept only the in-frame ones, dropping some. This sample yields about 150,000 clones, of which 91% are seen a single time; more than 1.2% belongs to the top ten. Sequenced here: peripheral blood, sampled on day 0 of AZD1222 vaccination. The receptors here all came from an adult in good health. Each CDR3 is given with its conserved first and last residue. Each record gives: D gene, clone size, V gene, J gene, CDR3 protein, CDR3 DNA. The D gene is left open where the match is weak. Rows give clone size only sometimes, using once, few, many, or a class for an expanded clone.

D: NA
size: NA
V: TRBV6-2/TRBV6-3
J: TRBJ1-1
CDR3: CASSRAGENTEAFF
DNA: TGTGCCAGCAGTCGAGCAGGGGAGAACACTGAAGCTTTCTTT

D: NA
size: once
V: TRBV11-2
J: TRBJ1-3
CDR3: CASSLGGYTIYF
DNA: TGTGCCAGCAGCTTAGGAGGTTACACCATATATTTT

D: NA
size: NA
V: TRBV20-1
J: TRBJ1-1
CDR3: CSVTREAFF
DNA: TGCAGTGTGACACGTGAAGCTTTCTTT

D: NA
size: NA
V: TRBV24-1
J: TRBJ2-1
CDR3: CATSQQADEQFF
DNA: TGTGCCACCAGTCAACAGGCTGATGAGCAGTTCTTC

D: TRBD2
size: NA
V: TRBV4-2
J: TRBJ2-1
CDR3: CASSQDHSGSRSRGEQFF
DNA: TGTGCCAGCAGCCAAGATCACAGCGGGAGCAGATCTAGAGGTGAGCAGTTCTTC

D: NA
size: NA
V: TRBV30
J: TRBJ1-1
CDR3: CAWSRAEGYDTEAFF
DNA: TGTGCCTGGAGTCGGGCCGAGGGGTACGACACTGAAGCTTTCTTT

D: TRBD1
size: NA
V: TRBV7-2
J: TRBJ2-1
CDR3: CASSLRGTGGFYNEQFF
DNA: TGTGCCAGCAGCTTGCGGGGGACAGGGGGATTCTACAATGAGCAGTTCTTC

D: NA
size: NA
V: TRBV7-9
J: TRBJ1-2
CDR3: CASRGGTDGYTF
DNA: TGTGCCAGCCGGGGGGGCACCGATGGCTACACCTTC

D: NA
size: once
V: TRBV7-2
J: TRBJ2-1
CDR3: CASSLVGVGAYNEQFF
DNA: TGTGCCAGCAGCTTAGTTGGCGTGGGAGCCTACAATGAGCAGTTCTTC

D: NA
size: NA
V: TRBV30
J: TRBJ1-3
CDR3: CAWDSHSGNTIYF
DNA: TGTGCCTGGGACAGCCATTCGGGAAACACCATATATTTT